These 10 T cell receptor beta chains were sequenced from one sample in a study of T cell responses to AZD1222 COVID-19 vaccine. TCRdb keeps only in-frame clones here, not all; method: immunoSEQ multiplex PCR. The profile shows some 120,000 clones, 70% to 90% of them singletons. The source was peripheral blood, collected on day 0 of AZD1222 vaccination. These receptors were obtained from an adult in good health.

This sequence joins TRBV2 and TRBJ2-3; D unresolved. Trimming removed 7 bases at V and 3 bases at J, with 11 bases between. Germline CDR1 and CDR2: SNHLY and FYNNEI. The length of the CDR3 is 13 residues. CDR3 sequence reads: CASNRMGTDTQYF. The CDR3 coding sequence is TGTGCCAGCAACCGAATGGGGACAGATACGCAGTATTTT.

The chain employs TRBV19 and TRBJ2-3; a weak D match, TRBD2 (7 bases). This CDR3 is built from 14 residues. From germline, CDR1 is LNHDA and CDR2 SQIVND (reference sequence). V was pared by 6 bases and J by 4 bases, with 14 bases between. CDR3 in amino acids: CASRKGGGADTQYF. The CDR3 DNA follows: TGTGCCAGTAGGAAGGGGGGAGGGGCAGATACGCAGTATTTT. Using reference TRBV19 and TRBJ2-3 for the parts outside the CDR3, the full variable domain is DGGITQSPKYLFRKEGQNVTLSCEQNLNHDAMYWYRQDPGQGLRLIYYSQIVNDFQKGDIAEGYSVSREKKESFPLTVTSAQKNPTAFYLCASRKGGGADTQYFGPGTRLTVL.

V is TRBV9 and J is TRBJ2-3, with D tentatively TRBD2 (7 bases). The germline V and J ends were trimmed by 3 bases and 2 bases, with 22 bases remaining between them. This CDR3 comprises 18 residues. Germline V gene data show CDR1 as SGDLS and CDR2 as YYNGEE. The CDR3 is CASSEDGGGGFSTDTQYF. The CDR3 region has the DNA TGTGCCAGCAGCGAGGATGGGGGCGGGGGCTTCTCCACAGATACGCAGTATTTT.

Details on this clone: Other DNA sequences of this sample code for an identical CDR3. The CDR3 spells CASGSGTGTAFF. The CDR3, as DNA: TGTGCTAGTGGTTCTGGAACAGGGACAGCTTTCTTT. The J gene is TRBJ1-1, the V gene TRBV12-5, with TRBD1 as a possible D gene (6 bases). V gave up 4 bases and J gave up 10 bases, with 13 bases separating them. CDR1 and CDR2 (germline): LGHNT, FRNRAP. The CDR3 has 12 residues.

The gene calls are TRBV5-1 and TRBJ2-2; D may correspond to TRBD1 or TRBD2 (6 bases each). The germline gives CDR1 SGHRS, CDR2 YFSETQ. This CDR3 region has 16 residues. V was pared by 1 base and J by 1 base, with 11 bases between. The CDR3 sequence: CASSLSRGRNTGELFF. The CDR3 nucleotides read TGCGCCAGCAGCTTGTCCCGGGGGCGGAACACCGGGGAGCTGTTTTTT.

This clone came up a few times. The chain has TRBV28 and TRBJ1-6; maybe TRBD1 (5 bases). V was trimmed by 6 bases and J by 9 bases, leaving 18 bases between them. Germline V CDR1 and CDR2: MDHEN, SYDVKM. This CDR3 region has 15 residues. The CDR3 loop reads CASRPGPLLTSPLHF. The CDR3 nucleotides are TGTGCCAGCAGGCCGGGACCCCTATTAACTTCACCCCTCCACTTT.

The rearrangement uses TRBV5-6 and TRBJ1-2; TRBD1 is a possible D gene (5 bases). The CDR3 is made up of 16 amino acids. CDR1 and CDR2 (germline): SGHDT, YYEEEE. Trimming left V 0 bases short and J 5 bases short, with 17 bases between. The CDR3 reads CASSLGGGRVAYGYTF. The CDR3 DNA sequence: TGTGCCAGCAGCTTGGGTGGGGGACGGGTCGCTTATGGCTACACCTTC. Full variable domain (rest looked up from reference TRBV5-6 and TRBJ1-2): DAGVTQSPTHLIKTRGQQVTLRCSPKSGHDTVSWYQQALGQGPQFIFQYYEEEERQRGNFPDRFSGHQFPNYSSELNVNALLLGDSALYLCASSLGGGRVAYGYTFGSGTRLTVV.

The rearrangement uses TRBV7-9 and TRBJ1-5, with no clear D. Trimming removed 9 bases from V and 5 bases from J, with 11 bases in between. The germline CDR1 and CDR2 sequences are SEHNR and FQNEAQ (reference sequence). The CDR3 is 12 residues long. CDR3 DNA sequence: TGTGCCAGTGCCCGGGGAGATCAGCCCCAGCATTTT. Protein product: CASARGDQPQHF.

This clone was counted once. The rearrangement links TRBV7-8 to TRBJ1-5; TRBD1 matches at 8 bases. Per the germline V gene, CDR1 is SGHVS and CDR2 is FQNEAQ. CDR3 length equals 15 residues. V gave up 1 base and J gave up 6 bases; unmatched junction bases: 5. The CDR3 DNA follows: TGTGCCAGCAGCTTAGAGCCAGGGGGCGGTCAGCCCCAGCATTTT. Residues: CASSLEPGGGQPQHF.

The chain links TRBV15 to TRBJ1-5; D gene unclear. The V gene's germline CDR1 is LNHNV and CDR2 YYDKDF (reference sequence). The CDR3 has 18 amino acids. V was shortened by 0 bases and J by 4 bases, with 19 bases between the two germline ends. CDR3 sequence reads: CATSRDKSGWRPNQPQHF. CDR3 bases: TGTGCCACCAGCAGAGATAAGTCGGGGTGGAGGCCGAATCAGCCCCAGCATTTT.